This paragraph reports one TCR beta chain. This CDR3 is built from 16 residues. The V gene end was trimmed by 5 bases and the J gene end by 2 bases; junction bases not matched to a gene: 8. Germline CDR1 is SGHTA and CDR2 is FQGNSA. This entry is derived from a study of blood T cell repertoires in COVID-19. The assay was immunoSEQ multiplex PCR, and TCRdb's table has in-frame clones only and misses some. This table holds 79,000 or so clones, approximately 87% found once. Sequencing was performed on peripheral blood. This clonotype was obtained from a human donor in a cohort sampled during active COVID-19. This chain uses TRBV7-2 with TRBJ2-7; 11 bases are a match to TRBD2. The DNA of the CDR3 is TGTGCCAGCAGCAAAACACCGGGACTAGCGGCCTACGAGCAGTACTTC. Translating it yields CASSKTPGLAAYEQYF. Supplemented by reference TRBV7-2 and TRBJ2-7, the full variable domain reads GAGVSQSPSNKVTEKGKDVELRCDPISGHTALYWYRQSLGQGLEFLIYFQGNSAPDKSGLPSDRFSAERTGGSVSTLTIQRTQQEDSAVYLCASSKTPGLAAYEQYFGPGTRLTVT.